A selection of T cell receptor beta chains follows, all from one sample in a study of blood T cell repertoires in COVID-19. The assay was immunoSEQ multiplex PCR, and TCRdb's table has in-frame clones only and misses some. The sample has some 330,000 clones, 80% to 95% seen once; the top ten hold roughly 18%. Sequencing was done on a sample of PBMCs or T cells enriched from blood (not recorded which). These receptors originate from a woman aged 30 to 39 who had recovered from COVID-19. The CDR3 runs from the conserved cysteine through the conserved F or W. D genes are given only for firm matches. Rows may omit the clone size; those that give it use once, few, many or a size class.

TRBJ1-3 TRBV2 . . TGTGCCAGCAGGACTGGACAGAGCTCTGGAAACACCATATATTTT CASRTGQSSGNTIYF
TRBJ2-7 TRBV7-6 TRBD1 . TGTGCCAGCAGGCGGACAGGATTCTCCTACGAGCAGTACTTC CASRRTGFSYEQYF
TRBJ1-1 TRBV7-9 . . TGTGCCAGCAGCTTATTATCTATCCAGGGAGAAGCTTTCTTT CASSLLSIQGEAFF
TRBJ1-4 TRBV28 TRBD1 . TGTGCCAGCAGCCCGGGACAGGCTAATGAAAAACTGTTTTTT CASSPGQANEKLFF
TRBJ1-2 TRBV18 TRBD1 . TGTGCCAGCTCACGGGCAGGGGGGAACTATGGCTACACCTTC CASSRAGGNYGYTF
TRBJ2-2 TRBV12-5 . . TGTGCTAGTGGTTTGGTACAATCCGGTAGCAGTTCCCCGAACACCGGGGAGCTGTTTTTT CASGLVQSGSSSPNTGELFF
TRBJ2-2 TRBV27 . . TGTGCCAGCAGTAGGCTACCAGGTACCGGGGAGCTGTTTTTT CASSRLPGTGELFF
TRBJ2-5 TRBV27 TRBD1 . TGTGCCAGCAGTTTAAGGACAGGTGGGGAGACCCAGTACTTC CASSLRTGGETQYF
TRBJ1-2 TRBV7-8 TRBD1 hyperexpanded TGTGCCAGCAGCTTGGGAACAGGGGTGTATGGCTACACCTTC CASSLGTGVYGYTF
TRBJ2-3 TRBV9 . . TGTGCCAGCAGCGTAGATGGCTCCACAGATACGCAGTATTTT CASSVDGSTDTQYF
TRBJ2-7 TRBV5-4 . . TGTGCCAGCAGCACAGGGACCGTGAGTGTCTACGAGCAGTACTTC CASSTGTVSVYEQYF
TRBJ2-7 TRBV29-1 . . TGCAGCGTTGAAGATTCGCACAGGCAGTACGAGCAGTACTTC CSVEDSHRQYEQYF
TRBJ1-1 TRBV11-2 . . TGTGCCAGCAGCTTAGTAGCGAACACTGAAGCTTTCTTT CASSLVANTEAFF
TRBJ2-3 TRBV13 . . TGTGCCAGCAGCAAACAGGGTCAAGATACGCAGTATTTT CASSKQGQDTQYF
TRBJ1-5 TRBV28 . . TGTGCCAGCAGCAGATCGACAGTGCGCAATCAGCCCCAGCATTTT CASSRSTVRNQPQHF
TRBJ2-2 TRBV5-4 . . TGTGCCAGCAGCTTGTCTGGTACAGGCCCTAGCACCGGGGAGCTGTTTTTT CASSLSGTGPSTGELFF
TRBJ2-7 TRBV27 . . TGTGCCACGCGCCCTAGTCCCTACGAGCAGTACTTC CATRPSPYEQYF
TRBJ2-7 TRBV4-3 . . TGCGCCAGCAGCCCGGGGATTCTCTACGAGCAGTACTTC CASSPGILYEQYF
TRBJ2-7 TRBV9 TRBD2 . TGTGCCAGCAGCGTAGAGGCTAGCGGTGCCTACGAGCAGTACTTC CASSVEASGAYEQYF
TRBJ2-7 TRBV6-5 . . TGTGCCAGCAGTTACTCTCCCCGGGAATCATACGAGCAGTACTTC CASSYSPRESYEQYF
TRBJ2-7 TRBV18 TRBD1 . TGTGCCAGCTCACCGGGAGCCGGGACAGTCTACGAGCAGTACTTC CASSPGAGTVYEQYF
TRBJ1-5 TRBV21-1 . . TGTGCCAGCAGCAAAGGGCGGAGCCCGTTTCTGTATAGCAATCAGCCCCAGCATTTT CASSKGRSPFLYSNQPQHF
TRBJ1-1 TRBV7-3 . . TGTGCCAGCTTCTCTTGTGGGAGAAACACTGAAGCTTTCTTT CASFSCGRNTEAFF
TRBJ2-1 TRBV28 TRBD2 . TGTGCCAGCAGGCACGGGACTAGCGGTTCCTACAATGAGCAGTTCTTC CASRHGTSGSYNEQFF
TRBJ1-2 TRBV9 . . TGTGCCAGCAGCACTCCGAGGGAGGGTACTGACTATGGCTACACCTTC CASSTPREGTDYGYTF
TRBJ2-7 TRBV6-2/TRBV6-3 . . TGTGCCAGCAGCCTGACGACCCAGCGTGGCGTCAACGAGCAGTACTTC CASSLTTQRGVNEQYF
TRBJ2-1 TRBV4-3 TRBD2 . TGCGCCAGCAGCCAAGATCTAGCGGGACCGCTAAGGGATGAGCAGTTCTTC CASSQDLAGPLRDEQFF
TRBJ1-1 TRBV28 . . TGTGCCAGCAGTTTGTATAACACTGAAGCTTTCTTT CASSLYNTEAFF
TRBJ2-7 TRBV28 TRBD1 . TGTGCCAGCAGTTTAACAGGGGTGGGCTACGAGCAGTACTTC CASSLTGVGYEQYF
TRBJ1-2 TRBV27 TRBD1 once TGTGCCAGCAGTTTTAACTCCAGGGGGTCTAAGTATGGCTACACCTTC CASSFNSRGSKYGYTF
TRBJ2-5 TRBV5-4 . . TGTGCCAGCAGCTTGGCGGGGGAAGGGTCCCAAGAGACCCAGTACTTC CASSLAGEGSQETQYF
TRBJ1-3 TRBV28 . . TGTGCCAGCAGTCCTCACCGCACGGGGAAGAACACCATATATTTT CASSPHRTGKNTIYF
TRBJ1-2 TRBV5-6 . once TGTGCCAGCAGCTTAAAGAGACAGGAGACCACGCGTGGCTACACCTTC CASSLKRQETTRGYTF
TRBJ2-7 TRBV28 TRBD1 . TGTGCCAGGGGACAGACCTTCTACGAGCAGTACTTC CARGQTFYEQYF
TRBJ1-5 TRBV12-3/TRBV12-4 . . TGTGCCAGCAGTTTCGGGGATAGTCAGCCCCAGCATTTT CASSFGDSQPQHF
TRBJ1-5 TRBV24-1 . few TGTGCCACCAGTGATTACAGAAACTTAAGCAATCAGCCCCAGCATTTT CATSDYRNLSNQPQHF
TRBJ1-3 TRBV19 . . TGTGCCAGTAGGGGATCCGGGACTGGAAACACCATATATTTT CASRGSGTGNTIYF
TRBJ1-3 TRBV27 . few TGTGCCAGCAGTTTGGAAGGCATCGGGAGAAACACCATATATTTT CASSLEGIGRNTIYF
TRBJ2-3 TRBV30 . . TGTGCCTGGAATAGGGGTACAACAGATACGCAGTATTTT CAWNRGTTDTQYF
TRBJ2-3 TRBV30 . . TGTGCCTGGAAGGAGGGGCTGGGGACAGATACGCAGTATTTT CAWKEGLGTDTQYF
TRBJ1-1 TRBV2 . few TGTGCCAGCAACGCGGGGGTAGTGGCTGAAGCTTTCTTT CASNAGVVAEAFF
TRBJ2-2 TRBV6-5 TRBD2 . TGTGCCAGCAGTACTAGCGGAACAAACACCGGGGAGCTGTTTTTT CASSTSGTNTGELFF
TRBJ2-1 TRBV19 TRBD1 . TGTGCCAGTACCATCCGGGACAGGGGCGAGAATGAGCAGTTCTTC CASTIRDRGENEQFF
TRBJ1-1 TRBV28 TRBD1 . TGTGCCAGCAGTTTACCCGGACAGGGTTGGACGACTTTCTTT CASSLPGQGWTTFF
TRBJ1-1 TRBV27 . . TGTGCCAGCAGTTTAGGGCAGATGAACACTGAAGCTTTCTTT CASSLGQMNTEAFF
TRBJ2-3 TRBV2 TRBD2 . TGTGCCAGCAGTGGCCCCGGGGGGGGTGCATCAGATACGCAGTATTTT CASSGPGGGASDTQYF
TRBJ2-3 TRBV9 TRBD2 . TGTGCCAGCAGCAGCGGGACCGGTACAGATACGCAGTATTTT CASSSGTGTDTQYF
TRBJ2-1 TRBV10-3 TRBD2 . TGTGCCATCAGTGAGCAGGGACTAGCTGGCAATGAGCAGTTCTTC CAISEQGLAGNEQFF